One sample yielded the 21 T cell receptor beta chains listed below, sequenced in a study of T cell responses to AZD1222 COVID-19 vaccine. Sequencing used immunoSEQ multiplex PCR; TCRdb keeps in-frame clones, though not all of them. The sample consists of tens of thousands of clones, 90% to 95% of them appearing once. This specimen was peripheral blood, taken on day 0 of MenACWY control vaccination. These receptors were obtained from an adult in good health.

A single count supports this clone. The chain is built from TRBV29-1 and TRBJ1-1, with D possibly TRBD1 on 6 matching bases. The V and J ends lost 4 bases and 4 bases respectively, with 10 bases between them. The CDR3 totals 12 residues. CDR1 and CDR2 from the germline V gene are SQVTM and ANQGSEA. CDR3 nucleotides: TGCAGCGTTGGGACAGACCGCACTGAAGCTTTCTTT. Translated, it gives CSVGTDRTEAFF.

The rearrangement uses TRBV15 and TRBJ1-5; no firm D call. CDR1 LNHNV and CDR2 YYDKDF come from the germline V gene (reference sequence). The germline V and J ends were trimmed by 3 bases and 0 bases, with 6 bases remaining between them. The CDR3 is 14 residues long. The CDR3 reads CATSRVNSNQPQHF. The CDR3 bases are TGTGCCACCAGCAGGGTCAATAGCAATCAGCCCCAGCATTTT. Looking up the rest from reference TRBV15 and TRBJ1-5 gives the full variable domain: DAMVIQNPRYQVTQFGKPVTLSCSQTLNHNVMYWYQQKSSQAPKLLFHYYDKDFNNEADTPDNFQSRRPNTSFCFLDIRSPGLGDTAMYLCATSRVNSNQPQHFGDGTRLSIL.

This chain links TRBV5-1 with TRBJ1-4; D is perhaps TRBD1 (6 bases). This CDR3 comprises 15 residues. Germline loops: CDR1 SGHRS, CDR2 YFSETQ. V gave up 8 bases and J gave up 6 bases, with 20 bases separating them. CDR3 loop: CASSHQGLLDEKLFF. CDR3 bases: TGCGCCAGTAGCCACCAGGGGTTATTAGATGAAAAACTGTTTTTT. Full variable domain (rest looked up from reference TRBV5-1 and TRBJ1-4): KAGVTQTPRYLIKTRGQQVTLSCSPISGHRSVSWYQQTPGQGLQFLFEYFSETQRNKGNFPGRFSGRQFSNSRSEMNVSTLELGDSALYLCASSHQGLLDEKLFFGSGTQLSVL.

This chain uses TRBV5-1 with TRBJ2-1; TRBD2 matches at 14 bases. The CDR3 has 15 residues. Germline V gene sequence: CDR1 SGHRS, CDR2 YFSETQ. The ends lost 0 bases at V and 7 bases at J; junction bases unmatched: 0. The CDR3 loop reads CASSLGLAGGNEQFF. In DNA form, the CDR3 reads TGCGCCAGCAGCTTGGGACTAGCGGGGGGGAATGAGCAGTTCTTC.

This clone has a handful of counts. The V gene is TRBV14, the J gene TRBJ2-1, with 8 bases aligning to TRBD2. The CDR3 is 15 amino acids. The junction had 7 bases not matched to a gene; V was cut back by 0 bases and J by 9 bases. Germline values: CDR1 SGHDN, CDR2 FVKESK. The CDR3 spells CASSQDPAGVGEQFF. The CDR3 nucleotides are TGTGCCAGCAGCCAAGATCCAGCGGGAGTTGGTGAGCAGTTCTTC.

This clone has just a few counts. V is TRBV10-3 and J is TRBJ1-6; TRBD1 is a possible D gene (6 bases). The CDR3 extends over 16 amino acids. V lost 0 bases and J lost 6, with 12 bases in between. The germline CDR1 and CDR2 sequences are ENHRY and SYGVKD. The CDR3 protein is CAISESGGRINSPLHF. As DNA, the CDR3 is TGTGCCATCAGTGAGTCGGGGGGGCGGATTAATTCACCCCTCCACTTT.

V and J are TRBV7-3 and TRBJ2-7; 13 bases map to TRBD2. The germline gives CDR1 SGHTA, CDR2 FQGTGA. V gave up 3 bases and J gave up 2 bases; unmatched junction bases: 22. The CDR3 totals 22 residues. CDR3 in DNA: TGTGCCAGCAGCTTTACAAAAACGTGGGGACTAGCGGGACCAGGGGGGGCCTACGAGCAGTACTTC. This translates into CASSFTKTWGLAGPGGAYEQYF.

This rearrangement joins TRBV6-5 to TRBJ1-1; a weak D match, TRBD1 (5 bases). V gave up 1 base and J gave up 7 bases, with 10 bases separating them. This CDR3 has 13 amino acids. Germline CDR1 reads MNHEY; CDR2 reads SVGAGI. CDR3 loop: CASSYLSTGEAFF. CDR3 DNA: TGTGCCAGCAGTTACTTGAGTACAGGTGAAGCTTTCTTT.

This rearrangement joins TRBV7-7 to TRBJ2-2; D remains unclear. The germline gives CDR1 SSHAT, CDR2 FNYEAQ (reference sequence). Trimming took 1 base from V and 1 from J, leaving 7 bases between them. The CDR3 extends over 15 amino acids. The CDR3 nucleotides read TGTGCCAGCAGCTTAGGGACCGAGAACACCGGGGAGCTGTTTTTT. This translates into CASSLGTENTGELFF.

This chain's CDR3 is CATRGGGDQPQHF. The DNA of the CDR3 is TGTGCCACCAGGGGGGGTGGGGATCAGCCCCAGCATTTT. This chain links TRBV10-3 with TRBJ1-5; 7 positions agree with TRBD1. CDR1 and CDR2 (germline): ENHRY, SYGVKD. Trimming cost V 10 bases and J 5 bases; bases outside gene matches: 8. The CDR3 length is 13 residues.

The chain couples TRBV4-3 to TRBJ2-7; perhaps TRBD2 as D (5 bases). Trimming left V 0 bases short and J 3 bases short, with 6 bases between. The CDR3 is 13 residues long. Germline CDR1 is LGHNA and CDR2 is YSLEER. CDR3 sequence reads: CASSQDRGYEQYF. DNA for the CDR3: TGCGCCAGCAGCCAAGACCGGGGCTACGAGCAGTACTTC.

The chain combines TRBV5-6 with TRBJ2-3, with TRBD2 matching 12 bases. This CDR3 contains 16 residues. The trim removed 0 bases at V and 2 bases at J, leaving 1 base unmatched. Germline V lookup: CDR1 SGHDT, CDR2 YYEEEE. The CDR3: CASSLGLAGATDTQYF. The CDR3 DNA reads TGTGCCAGCAGCTTGGGACTAGCGGGAGCCACAGATACGCAGTATTTT.

The chain joins TRBV4-2 to TRBJ1-6, with a weak D call TRBD1 (6 bases). The CDR3 has 15 residues. Trimming shortened V by 0 bases and J by 10 bases, and 13 bases separated the two germline ends. Germline values: CDR1 LGHNA, CDR2 YNFKEQ. CDR3 amino acids: CASSQERTGSSPLHF. The CDR3 nucleotides are TGTGCCAGCAGCCAAGAGAGAACAGGGAGCTCACCCCTCCACTTT.

The rearrangement links TRBV19 to TRBJ1-4; D is ambiguous. This CDR3 spans 15 amino acids. V gave up 4 bases and J gave up 0 bases, with 9 bases separating them. Germline V gives CDR1 LNHDA, CDR2 SQIVND (reference sequence). Here the CDR3 reads CASSSQTATNEKLFF. The DNA for the CDR3 is TGTGCCAGTAGTAGCCAGACGGCAACTAATGAAAAACTGTTTTTT.

This chain links TRBV9 with TRBJ2-3, with 11 positions matching TRBD2. The junction had 0 bases not matched to a gene; V was cut back by 3 bases and J by 3 bases. There are 14 residues in the CDR3. CDR1 is SGDLS and CDR2 is YYNGEE in the germline V gene. DNA of the CDR3: TGTGCCAGCAGCGGGACTAGCGGGACAGATACGCAGTATTTT. This gives the protein CASSGTSGTDTQYF.

The chain carries TRBV4-3 and TRBJ2-3; D is possibly TRBD1 or TRBD2 (8 bases each). This CDR3 is 20 amino acids long. Germline CDR1 reads LGHNA; CDR2 reads YSLEER. V gave up 0 bases and J gave up 4 bases, with 26 bases separating them. The CDR3 bases are TGCGCCAGCAGCCAAGATGTCCAGGGGGCCAGGGGCGGGAGGCCAGATACGCAGTATTTT. Translation gives CASSQDVQGARGGRPDTQYF.

The chain couples TRBV5-1 to TRBJ2-5; D might be TRBD1 or TRBD2, each matching 7 bases. CDR1 is SGHRS and CDR2 is YFSETQ in the germline V gene. The V gene lost 4 bases and the J gene lost 2 bases, with 18 bases spanning the gap. The CDR3 loop spans 16 amino acids. CDR3 sequence (DNA): TGCGCCAGCAGCACAAGCGGGGACAGCGTACAAGAGACCCAGTACTTC. Translation: CASSTSGDSVQETQYF.

The chain recombines TRBV30 with TRBJ1-1; a weak D match, TRBD1 (5 bases). CDR3 length equals 14 residues. Germline CDR1 GTSNPN, CDR2 SVGIG (reference sequence). Trimming removed 3 bases at V and 2 bases at J, with 13 bases between. The CDR3 loop reads CAWSYRGTNTEAFF. CDR3 DNA sequence: TGTGCCTGGAGCTACCGGGGGACTAACACTGAAGCTTTCTTT.

This sequence joins TRBV6-1 and TRBJ2-1; D is possibly TRBD1 or TRBD2 (5 bases each). CDR3 length: 13 amino acids. V dropped 6 bases and J dropped 10 bases, with 16 bases sitting between them. The germline V gene has CDR1 MNHNS and CDR2 SASEGT. As DNA, the CDR3 is TGTGCCAGCAGCTGGGGACCACCCAACGAGCAGTTCTTC. Translated: CASSWGPPNEQFF.

The chain has TRBV15 and TRBJ1-3; no reliable D call. There are 14 residues in the CDR3. Germline CDR1 reads LNHNV; CDR2 reads YYDKDF (reference sequence). V was trimmed by 3 bases and J by 2 bases, leaving 8 bases between them. The DNA for the CDR3 is TGTGCCACCAGCAGCGGTTCCCCTGGAAACACCATATATTTT. Protein sequence: CATSSGSPGNTIYF. Complete variable domain (other parts from reference TRBV15 and TRBJ1-3): DAMVIQNPRYQVTQFGKPVTLSCSQTLNHNVMYWYQQKSSQAPKLLFHYYDKDFNNEADTPDNFQSRRPNTSFCFLDIRSPGLGDTAMYLCATSSGSPGNTIYFGEGSWLTVV.

The genes are TRBV6-1 and TRBJ2-3, with 11 nucleotides matching TRBD1. The ends lost 4 bases at V and 5 bases at J; junction bases unmatched: 20. Germline V lookup: CDR1 MNHNS, CDR2 SASEGT. The CDR3 covers 20 residues. CDR3 DNA sequence: TGTGCCAGCAGTGCACGCGGGACAGGGGGGCCTCGGCGGCAGGGAGATACGCAGTATTTT. The encoded protein is CASSARGTGGPRRQGDTQYF.